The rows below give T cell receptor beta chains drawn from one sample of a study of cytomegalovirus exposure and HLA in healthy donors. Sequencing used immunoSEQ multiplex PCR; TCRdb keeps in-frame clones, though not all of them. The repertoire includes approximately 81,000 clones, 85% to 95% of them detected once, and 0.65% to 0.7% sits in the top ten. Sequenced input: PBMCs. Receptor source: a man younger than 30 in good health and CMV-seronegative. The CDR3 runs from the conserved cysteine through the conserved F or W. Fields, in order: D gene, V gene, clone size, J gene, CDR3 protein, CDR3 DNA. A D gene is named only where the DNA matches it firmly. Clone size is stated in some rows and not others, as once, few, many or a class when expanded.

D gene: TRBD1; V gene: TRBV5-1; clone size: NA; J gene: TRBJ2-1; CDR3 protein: CASSLGLGTGRGNEQFF; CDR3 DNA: TGCGCCAGCAGCTTGGGCCTCGGGACAGGGAGAGGCAATGAGCAGTTCTTC
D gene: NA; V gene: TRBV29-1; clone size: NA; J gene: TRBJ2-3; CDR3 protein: CSVGSFGTGGTDTQYF; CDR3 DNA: TGCAGCGTTGGCTCATTCGGAACGGGGGGCACAGATACGCAGTATTTT
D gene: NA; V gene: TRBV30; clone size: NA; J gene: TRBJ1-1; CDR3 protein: CAWSVGGLNTEAFF; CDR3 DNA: TGTGCCTGGAGTGTGGGGGGGCTGAACACTGAAGCTTTCTTT
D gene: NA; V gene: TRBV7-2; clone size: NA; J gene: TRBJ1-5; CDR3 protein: CASSFQLSNQPQHF; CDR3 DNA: TGTGCCAGCAGCTTCCAATTGAGCAATCAGCCCCAGCATTTT
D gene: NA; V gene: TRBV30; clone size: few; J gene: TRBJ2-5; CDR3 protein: CAWSAGETQYF; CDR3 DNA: TGTGCCTGGAGTGCGGGGGAGACCCAGTACTTC
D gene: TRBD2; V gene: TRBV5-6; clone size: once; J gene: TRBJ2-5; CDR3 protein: CASSQWTSGRYSETQYF; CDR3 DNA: TGTGCCAGCAGCCAATGGACTAGCGGGAGGTACTCAGAGACCCAGTACTTC
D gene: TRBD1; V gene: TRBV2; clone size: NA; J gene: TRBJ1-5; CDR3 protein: CASSGGQSSNQPQHF; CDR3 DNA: TGTGCCAGCAGTGGGGGACAGAGTAGCAATCAGCCCCAGCATTTT
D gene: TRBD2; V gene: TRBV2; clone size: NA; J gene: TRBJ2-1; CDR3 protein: CASGTSGRVPYNEQFF; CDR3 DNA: TGTGCCAGCGGGACTAGCGGGAGGGTCCCCTACAATGAGCAGTTCTTC
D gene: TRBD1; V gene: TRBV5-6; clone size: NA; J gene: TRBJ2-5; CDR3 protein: CASSFTGTGDWETQYF; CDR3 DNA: TGTGCCAGCAGCTTTACCGGGACAGGGGATTGGGAGACCCAGTACTTC
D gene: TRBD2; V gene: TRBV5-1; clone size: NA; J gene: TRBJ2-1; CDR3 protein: CASSLALAGGRSSYNEQFF; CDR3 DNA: TGCGCCAGCAGCTTGGCGCTAGCGGGGGGCCGGAGCTCCTACAATGAGCAGTTCTTC
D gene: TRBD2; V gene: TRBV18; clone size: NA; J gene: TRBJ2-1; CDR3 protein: CASSLSGTSGGASYNEQFF; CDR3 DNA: TGTGCCAGCTCACTCTCCGGGACTAGCGGGGGGGCCTCCTACAATGAGCAGTTCTTC
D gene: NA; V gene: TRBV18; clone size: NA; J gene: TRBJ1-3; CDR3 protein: CASSPVWLLSGNTIYF; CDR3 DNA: TGTGCCAGCTCACCTGTTTGGCTCCTCTCTGGAAACACCATATATTTT
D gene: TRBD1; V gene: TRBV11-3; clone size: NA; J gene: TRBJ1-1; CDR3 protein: CASSLDPGGWTEAFF; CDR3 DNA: TGTGCCAGCAGCTTAGATCCAGGGGGTTGGACTGAAGCTTTCTTT
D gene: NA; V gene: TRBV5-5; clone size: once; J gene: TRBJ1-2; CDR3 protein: CASSQNTGGSYGYTF; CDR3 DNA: TGTGCCAGCAGCCAAAATACCGGCGGGAGCTATGGCTACACCTTC
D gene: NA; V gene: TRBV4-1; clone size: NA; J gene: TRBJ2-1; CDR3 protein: CASSQRGSGNEQFF; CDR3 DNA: TGCGCCAGCAGCCAAAGGGGGTCGGGGAATGAGCAGTTCTTC
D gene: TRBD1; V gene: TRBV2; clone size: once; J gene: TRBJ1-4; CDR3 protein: CASRVDRKNEKLFF; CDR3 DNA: TGTGCCAGCAGGGTGGACAGGAAAAATGAAAAACTGTTTTTT
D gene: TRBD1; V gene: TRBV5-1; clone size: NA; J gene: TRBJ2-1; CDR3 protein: CASSLGQGAGNEQFF; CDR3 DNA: TGCGCCAGCAGCCTCGGACAGGGGGCTGGCAATGAGCAGTTCTTC
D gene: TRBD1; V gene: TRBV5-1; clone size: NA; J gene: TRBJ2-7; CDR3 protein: CASSPRVGTGSSYEQYF; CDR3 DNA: TGCGCCAGCAGCCCCCGAGTAGGGACAGGCAGCTCCTACGAGCAGTACTTC
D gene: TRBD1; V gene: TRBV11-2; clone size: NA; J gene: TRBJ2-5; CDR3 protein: CASSLVPPFPIDRGETQYF; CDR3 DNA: TGTGCCAGCAGCTTAGTCCCGCCTTTCCCAATCGACAGGGGAGAGACCCAGTACTTC
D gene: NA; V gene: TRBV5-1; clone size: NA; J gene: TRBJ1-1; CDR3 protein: CASSLEAGLNTEAFF; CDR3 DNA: TGCGCCAGCAGCTTGGAGGCGGGGCTCAACACTGAAGCTTTCTTT